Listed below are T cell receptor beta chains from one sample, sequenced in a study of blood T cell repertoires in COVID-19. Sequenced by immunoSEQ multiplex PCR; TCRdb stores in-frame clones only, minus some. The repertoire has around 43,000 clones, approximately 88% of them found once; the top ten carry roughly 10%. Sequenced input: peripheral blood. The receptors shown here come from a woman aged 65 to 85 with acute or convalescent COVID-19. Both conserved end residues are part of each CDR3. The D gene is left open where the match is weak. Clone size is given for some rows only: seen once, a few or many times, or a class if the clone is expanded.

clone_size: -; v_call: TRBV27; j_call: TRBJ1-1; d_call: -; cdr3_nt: TGTGCCAGCAGTCGGGGGGCGAACACTGAAGCTTTCTTT; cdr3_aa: CASSRGANTEAFF
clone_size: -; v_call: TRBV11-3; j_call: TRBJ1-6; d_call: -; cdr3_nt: TGTGCCAGCAGGGGAAACGGGGGTTCACCCCTCCACTTT; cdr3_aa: CASRGNGGSPLHF
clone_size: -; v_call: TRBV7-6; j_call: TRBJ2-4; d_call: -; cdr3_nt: TGTGCCAGCAGCTCCTACGACAGTCAAGGCAAAAACATTCAGTACTTC; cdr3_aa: CASSSYDSQGKNIQYF
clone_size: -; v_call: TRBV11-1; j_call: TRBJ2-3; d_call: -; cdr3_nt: TGTGCCAGCAGCCCCTTGGGAGGCGGGAGCACAGATACGCAGTATTTT; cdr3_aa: CASSPLGGGSTDTQYF
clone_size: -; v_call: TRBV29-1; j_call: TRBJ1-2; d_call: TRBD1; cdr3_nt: TGCAGCGTACCAAAGACAGGACAGGGAGAAGGTGGCTACACCTTC; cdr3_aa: CSVPKTGQGEGGYTF
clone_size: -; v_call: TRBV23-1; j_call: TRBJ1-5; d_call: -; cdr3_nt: TGCGCCAGCGGCTCTGACTATAGCAATCAGCCCCAGCATTTT; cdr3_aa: CASGSDYSNQPQHF
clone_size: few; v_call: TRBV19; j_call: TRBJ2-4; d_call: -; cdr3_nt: TGTGCCACAGGACCCAGGGGTGGCAAAAACATTCAGTACTTC; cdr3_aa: CATGPRGGKNIQYF
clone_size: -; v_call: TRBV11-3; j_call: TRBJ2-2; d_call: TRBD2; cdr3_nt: TGTGCCAGCAGTAAATCGGCGGGAGGAATAACCGGGGAGCTGTTTTTT; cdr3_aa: CASSKSAGGITGELFF
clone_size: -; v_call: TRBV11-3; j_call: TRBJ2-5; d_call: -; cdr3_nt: TGTGCCAGCAGCTTAGCCGTACTAGGCCAAGAGACCCAGTACTTC; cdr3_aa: CASSLAVLGQETQYF
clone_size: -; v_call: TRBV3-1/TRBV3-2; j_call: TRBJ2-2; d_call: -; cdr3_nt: TGTGCCAGCAGCCAAGTACCGAGCTCCGGGGAGCTGTTTTTT; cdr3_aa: CASSQVPSSGELFF
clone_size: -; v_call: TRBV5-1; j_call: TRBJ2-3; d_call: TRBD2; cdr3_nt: TGCGCCAGCAGCTTATCGGGACTAGGGCCCACAGATACGCAGTATTTT; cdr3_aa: CASSLSGLGPTDTQYF
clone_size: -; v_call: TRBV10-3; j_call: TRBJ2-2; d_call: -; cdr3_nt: TGTGCCATCAGTACGGGAGTGGCAGGGGAGCTGTTTTTT; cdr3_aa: CAISTGVAGELFF
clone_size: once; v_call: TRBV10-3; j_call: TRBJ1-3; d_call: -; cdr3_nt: TGTGCCATCACCCCATTTACAGGGAGCTCTGGAAACACCATATATTTT; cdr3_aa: CAITPFTGSSGNTIYF
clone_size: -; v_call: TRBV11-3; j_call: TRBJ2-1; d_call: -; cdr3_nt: TGTGCCAGCAGCTCATCAACTGGGAGCTCCTACAATGAGCAGTTCTTC; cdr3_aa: CASSSSTGSSYNEQFF
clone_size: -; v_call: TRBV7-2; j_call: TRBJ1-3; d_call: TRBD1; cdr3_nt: TGTGCCAGCAGCCCACAGGGGGCAGACACCATATATTTT; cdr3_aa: CASSPQGADTIYF
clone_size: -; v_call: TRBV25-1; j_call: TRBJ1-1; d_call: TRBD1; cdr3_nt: TGTGCCAGCAGTAGGGACAGGAAAGCTTTCTTT; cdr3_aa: CASSRDRKAFF
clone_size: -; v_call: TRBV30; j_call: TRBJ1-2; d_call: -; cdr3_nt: TGTGCCTGCCCGATGGGCTCAATTAACTATGGCTACACCTTC; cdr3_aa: CACPMGSINYGYTF
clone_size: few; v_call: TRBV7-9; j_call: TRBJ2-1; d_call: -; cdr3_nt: TGTGCCAGTCTCACCGGGACTCCGTACAATGAGCAGTTCTTC; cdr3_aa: CASLTGTPYNEQFF